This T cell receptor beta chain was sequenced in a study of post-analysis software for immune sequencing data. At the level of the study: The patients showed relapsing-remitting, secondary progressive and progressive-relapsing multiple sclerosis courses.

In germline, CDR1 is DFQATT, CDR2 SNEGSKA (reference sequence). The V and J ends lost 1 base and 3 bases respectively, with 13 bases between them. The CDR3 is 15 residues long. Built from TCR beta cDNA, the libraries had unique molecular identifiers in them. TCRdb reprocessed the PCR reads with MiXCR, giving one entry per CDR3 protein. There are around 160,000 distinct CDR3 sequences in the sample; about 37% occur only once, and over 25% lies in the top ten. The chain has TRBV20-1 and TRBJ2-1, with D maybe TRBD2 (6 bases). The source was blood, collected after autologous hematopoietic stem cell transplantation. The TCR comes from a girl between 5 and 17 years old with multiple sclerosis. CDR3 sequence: CSARGTNQYYNEQFF. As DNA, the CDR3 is TGCAGTGCTAGAGGGACTAACCAATACTACAATGAGCAGTTCTTC.